Each of the 27 T cell receptor beta chains below was sequenced from the same sample in a study of cytomegalovirus exposure and HLA in healthy donors. The PCR had 60 Vbeta and 13 Jbeta primers. Clones were read by immunoSEQ multiplex PCR, and TCRdb kept only the in-frame ones, dropping some. Seen here are more than 85,000 clones, approximately 77% observed once, and the top ten hold around a tenth. Sequenced material: PBMCs. These receptors came from a male donor in good health and CMV-seropositive.

The chain joins TRBV20-1 to TRBJ2-1, with no clear D. The V end was cut by 2 bases, the J end by 7 bases, with 6 bases between. CDR1 is DFQATT, CDR2 SNEGSKA, per germline (reference sequence). The CDR3 is 11 residues long. CDR3 coding DNA: TGCAGTGCTAGATTGGAGAATGAGCAGTTCTTC. Translating gives CSARLENEQFF.

DNA for the CDR3: TGTGCCAGCAAGCGGGAGCTAGGCACAGATACGCAGTATTTT. It codes for CASKRELGTDTQYF. V is TRBV28 and J is TRBJ2-3; 8 positions agree with TRBD2. The V segment lost 7 bases and the J segment 1 base; nucleotides outside the gene matches: 4. Germline assignment: CDR1 MDHEN and CDR2 SYDVKM. This CDR3 spans 14 amino acids.

V is TRBV5-8 and J is TRBJ2-1; the match to TRBD2 covers 7 bases. The V gene end was trimmed by 1 base and the J gene end by 1 base; junction bases not matched to a gene: 11. Germline assignment: CDR1 SGHTS and CDR2 YDEGEE. There are 18 residues in the CDR3. CDR3 loop: CASSLMIAAGLSYNEQFF. The CDR3, as DNA: TGTGCCAGCAGCTTGATGATCGCAGCGGGATTATCCTACAATGAGCAGTTCTTC.

The V call is TRBV7-9, the J call TRBJ1-4; D gene uncertain. V lost 5 bases to trimming and J lost 8 bases, with 12 bases between them. Looked up from germline, CDR1 is SEHNR and CDR2 is FQNEAQ (reference sequence). The CDR3 is made up of 13 amino acids. This CDR3 is CASSVDPREKLFF. CDR3 in DNA: TGTGCCAGCAGCGTAGACCCGCGGGAAAAACTGTTTTTT.

This rearrangement joins TRBV10-1 to TRBJ2-5; TRBD2 matches 9 bases. Per germline, CDR1 WNHNN and CDR2 SYGVQD (reference sequence). After removal of 6 bases from V and 2 bases from J, the junction contained 7 bases not matched to a gene. There are 15 residues in the CDR3. CDR3 sequence (DNA): TGCGCCAGCAGGGGGGGACTAGCTTTACAAGAGACCCAGTACTTC. This sequence encodes CASRGGLALQETQYF.

A single count supports this clone. The chain links TRBV6-1 to TRBJ2-5; TRBD2 might be the D (5 bases). Germline lookup yields CDR1 MNHNS and CDR2 SASEGT. The CDR3 consists of 15 residues. V lost 6 bases to trimming and J lost 3 bases, with 17 bases between them. The CDR3 nucleotides read TGTGCCAGCAGGACCTGGAGGAATAGGGAAGAGACCCAGTACTTC. This codes for CASRTWRNREETQYF.

This chain links TRBV5-3 with TRBJ2-2; TRBD2 aligns across 8 bases. TRBV5-3 is annotated as an ORF whose role is uncertain. There are 15 residues in the CDR3. The trim removed 7 bases at V and 6 bases at J, leaving 11 bases unmatched. CDR3 loop: CARPIAGTGPGELFF. CDR3 in DNA: TGTGCCAGACCAATAGCGGGAACGGGGCCCGGGGAGCTGTTTTTT.

V is TRBV28 and J is TRBJ2-7; 8 bases are shared with TRBD2. The CDR3 totals 13 residues. Germline V lookup: CDR1 MDHEN, CDR2 SYDVKM. V shed 7 bases, J shed 4 bases, and the junction held 6 bases outside the gene matches. In DNA, the CDR3 is TGTGCCAGCACCATAGCGGGATCTTACGAGCAGTACTTC. Encoded protein: CASTIAGSYEQYF. Looking up the rest from reference TRBV28 and TRBJ2-7 gives the full variable domain: DVKVTQSSRYLVKRTGEKVFLECVQDMDHENMFWYRQDPGLGLRLIYFSYDVKMKEKGDIPEGYSVSREKKERFSLILESASTNQTSMYLCASTIAGSYEQYFGPGTRLTVT.

This sequence joins TRBV14 and TRBJ2-3; 9 nucleotides agree with TRBD2. Trimming removed 4 bases from V and 7 bases from J; junction bases left unmatched: 6. This CDR3 is 14 amino acids long. The germline gives CDR1 SGHDN, CDR2 FVKESK. The CDR3 region has the DNA TGTGCCAGCAGCCTGGGACTAGCAGTCCATACGCAGTATTTT. It yields the protein CASSLGLAVHTQYF.

The V call is TRBV5-5, the J call TRBJ2-7; TRBD1 might be the D (5 bases). Germline CDR1 and CDR2: SGHKS and YYEKEE (reference sequence). This CDR3 contains 12 residues. The V gene lost 2 bases and the J gene lost 5 bases, with 8 bases spanning the gap. The CDR3 DNA is TGTGCCAGCAGCTTTTCAGGGAACGAGCAGTACTTC. Amino acid sequence: CASSFSGNEQYF.

The rearrangement joins TRBV19 to TRBJ2-5, with TRBD2 as a possible D gene (6 bases). Looked up from germline, CDR1 is LNHDA and CDR2 is SQIVND (reference sequence). This CDR3 has 13 residues. With 10 bases removed from V and 5 bases from J, the gap between germline ends came to 17 bases. CDR3: CATTQAGGETQYF. DNA for the CDR3: TGTGCCACTACCCAGGCTGGGGGGGAGACCCAGTACTTC.

The chain combines TRBV7-2 with TRBJ1-1, with D maybe TRBD1 (5 bases). The V and J ends lost 6 bases and 5 bases respectively, with 16 bases between them. The CDR3 has 14 amino acids. Germline V CDR1 and CDR2: SGHTA, FQGNSA. Here the CDR3 DNA reads TGTGCCAGCAGAGGACACCCGGTAGGGACTGAAGCTTTCTTT. Protein sequence: CASRGHPVGTEAFF.

The chain links TRBV7-8 to TRBJ2-7, with 11 bases matching TRBD2. The CDR3 length is 15 residues. Germline V lookup: CDR1 SGHVS, CDR2 FQNEAQ. Unmatched junction bases numbered 4, after V lost 5 bases and J lost 1 base. The CDR3 reads CASSPTSGSSYEQYF. The DNA for the CDR3 is TGTGCCAGCAGCCCAACTAGCGGGAGTTCCTACGAGCAGTACTTC. The whole variable domain, filled in from reference TRBV7-8 and TRBJ2-7, reads GAGVSQSPRYKVAKRGQDVALRCDPISGHVSLFWYQQALGQGPEFLTYFQNEAQLDKSGLPSDRFFAERPEGSVSTLKIQRTQQEDSAVYLCASSPTSGSSYEQYFGPGTRLTVT.

The V gene is TRBV25-1, the J gene TRBJ2-5; D is ambiguous. The CDR3 extends over 13 amino acids. The V gene lost 7 bases and the J gene lost 1 base, with 10 bases spanning the gap. Germline V gene sequence: CDR1 MGHDK, CDR2 SYGVNS. The CDR3 DNA reads TGTGCCAGCAACCACTATAGCCAAGAGACCCAGTACTTC. It specifies CASNHYSQETQYF.

This clone was found once. The chain employs TRBV28 and TRBJ2-5; D is unclear. Trimming pared 2 bases from V and 1 base from J, leaving 11 bases between. The CDR3 length is 15 residues. Germline assignment: CDR1 MDHEN and CDR2 SYDVKM. The CDR3 reads CASSLQWQAQETQYF. As DNA, the CDR3 is TGTGCCAGCAGTTTACAGTGGCAGGCCCAAGAGACCCAGTACTTC.

A single count supports this clone. The chain combines TRBV19 with TRBJ1-5, with 7 bases aligning to TRBD1. CDR1 and CDR2 from the germline V gene are LNHDA and SQIVND (reference sequence). With V trimmed by 7 bases and J by 2 bases, 11 bases remained unmatched. CDR3 length equals 16 residues. The chain's CDR3 is CASTPRTGSGNQPQHF. CDR3 DNA: TGTGCCAGTACCCCACGGACAGGCAGCGGCAATCAGCCCCAGCATTTT.

About this clone itself: Sequence at one end of the junction differs from germline and may be a read error. The CDR3 spells CASSPEGYNEQFF. The CDR3 nucleotides are TGTGCTAGCAGCCCCGAGGGTTACAATGAGCAGTTCTTC. This chain connects TRBV7-7 to TRBJ2-1; D perhaps matches TRBD2 (5 bases). CDR3 length: 13 residues. Germline-derived CDR1 and CDR2 are SSHAT and FNYEAQ (reference sequence).

The chain combines TRBV16 with TRBJ2-6, with 9 bases matching TRBD1. The trim removed 6 bases at V and 4 bases at J, leaving 10 bases unmatched. This CDR3 is built from 17 residues. Per the germline V gene, CDR1 is KGHSY and CDR2 is FQNENV. The CDR3 loop reads CASSRPGTGYGANVLTF. CDR3 coding DNA: TGTGCCAGCAGTCGTCCCGGGACAGGGTACGGGGCCAACGTCCTGACTTTC.

This chain connects TRBV5-6 to TRBJ1-6; D call uncertain. This CDR3 spans 14 amino acids. V shed 1 base and J shed 7 bases, with 9 bases lying between them. CDR1 SGHDT and CDR2 YYEEEE come from the germline V gene. The CDR3 DNA reads TGTGCCAGCAGCTTGTACTCGGGGAATTCACCCCTCCACTTT. It encodes CASSLYSGNSPLHF.

The V and J genes are TRBV10-3 and TRBJ2-7; perhaps TRBD2 as D (5 bases). With 0 bases removed from V and 5 bases from J, the gap between germline ends came to 14 bases. Per the germline V gene, CDR1 is ENHRY and CDR2 is SYGVKD. The length of the CDR3 is 15 residues. Here the CDR3 reads CAISESWGAGHEQYF. The DNA of the CDR3 is TGTGCCATCAGTGAGTCTTGGGGAGCCGGCCACGAGCAGTACTTC.

This chain joins TRBV30 and TRBJ2-7; D possibly corresponds to TRBD1 (6 bases). V shed 2 bases and J shed 0 bases, with 11 bases lying between them. Per germline, CDR1 GTSNPN and CDR2 SVGIG (reference sequence). The CDR3 spans 14 residues. The CDR3 coding sequence is TGTGCCTGGAGTAGGGGACAAAGCTCCTACGAGCAGTACTTC. This sequence encodes CAWSRGQSSYEQYF.

Only one count was recorded for this clone. The J gene is TRBJ1-1, the V gene TRBV7-3, with no clear D. The CDR3 is 14 residues long. V lost 4 bases and J lost 1, with 10 bases in between. Germline loops: CDR1 SGHTA, CDR2 FQGTGA. DNA of the CDR3: TGTGCCAGCAGCTCAACTGCAGGGAACACTGAAGCTTTCTTT. This translates into CASSSTAGNTEAFF. Supplemented by reference TRBV7-3 and TRBJ1-1, the full variable domain reads GAGVSQTPSNKVTEKGKYVELRCDPISGHTALYWYRQSLGQGPEFLIYFQGTGAADDSGLPNDRFFAVRPEGSVSTLKIQRTERGDSAVYLCASSSTAGNTEAFFGQGTRLTVV.

The chain combines TRBV7-2 with TRBJ2-5; D is possibly TRBD1 (6 bases). CDR3 length: 16 amino acids. Germline CDR1 reads SGHTA; CDR2 reads FQGNSA. The V and J ends lost 5 bases and 2 bases respectively, with 18 bases between them. The CDR3 region is CASSGQTGPIQETQYF. CDR3 bases: TGTGCCAGCAGCGGACAGACAGGACCGATACAAGAGACCCAGTACTTC.

This clone has only one observation. This chain links TRBV6-6 with TRBJ1-1; D is perhaps TRBD1 (6 bases). CDR3 length equals 16 residues. Germline V gene data show CDR1 as MNHNY and CDR2 as SVGAGI (reference sequence). V gave up 4 bases and J gave up 0 bases, with 15 bases separating them. CDR3 sequence: CASSSPRDILNTEAFF. DNA for the CDR3: TGTGCCAGCAGTTCCCCCCGGGACATTTTGAACACTGAAGCTTTCTTT.

The chain joins TRBV28 to TRBJ1-5, with a weak D call TRBD1 (6 bases). V shed 5 bases and J shed 7 bases, with 9 bases lying between them. Per the germline V gene, CDR1 is MDHEN and CDR2 is SYDVKM. This CDR3 is built from 12 residues. CDR3 in amino acids: CASSSRGQPQHF. Here the CDR3 DNA reads TGTGCCAGCAGTAGTAGGGGGCAGCCCCAGCATTTT.

The chain joins TRBV4-3 to TRBJ2-3, with a tentative D call TRBD2 (5 bases). Looked up from germline, CDR1 is LGHNA and CDR2 is YSLEER. The V and J ends lost 0 bases and 0 bases respectively, with 10 bases between them. The CDR3 covers 16 residues. CDR3 DNA: TGCGCCAGCAGCCAAGACCCCCGGGGTAGCACAGATACGCAGTATTTT. It is translated as CASSQDPRGSTDTQYF.

In nucleotides, the CDR3 is TGTGCCTGGAGTACTTCAGATACGCAGTATTTT. Translating it yields CAWSTSDTQYF. The J gene is TRBJ2-3, the V gene TRBV30; no reliable D call. Germline V gene lookup returns CDR1 GTSNPN and CDR2 SVGIG (reference sequence). V was pared by 2 bases and J by 4 bases, with 4 bases between. The CDR3 is 11 amino acids.